This T cell receptor (beta chain) was captured by sequencing in a study of siplizumab effects on memory and regulatory T cells. Whole-study findings and limits: Naive T cells apparently outstripped memory cells in diversity and seemed major alloresponse contributors. Sequences below about 10^-5 frequency were poorly captured, limiting mapping of alloreactive clones.

About this clone itself: Its antigen is as yet unknown.

Per germline, CDR1 WSHSY and CDR2 SAAADI. The CDR3 has 11 amino acids. The V end was cut by 9 bases, the J end by 0 bases, with 6 bases between. The method was immunoSEQ multiplex PCR; TCRdb's version includes in-frame clones alone and lacks a portion of them. The table has some 63,000 clones, just over 95% seen once; the top ten hold about 0.095%. The sequencing input was naive CD8+ T cells sorted from blood. This receptor was taken from a human donor in good health. The gene calls are TRBV10-2 and TRBJ2-7, with no clear D. The DNA of the CDR3 is TGCGCCAGTCGGGCCTCCTACGAGCAGTACTTC. Its translation: CASRASYEQYF.